This T cell receptor beta chain was observed in a study of blood T cell repertoires in COVID-19. Study-wide context: From the United States, Italy and Spain came samples of acute and convalescent COVID-19.

In the original processing: It was from reference gene primer amplification that nucleated cell counts were estimated. Repertoires were generated with immunoSEQ multiplex PCR, while TCRdb's copy carries only in-frame clones and drops some. V and J calls and clone size are as listed in that table; D and trimming were resolved from the DNA. The data contain approximately 230,000 clones, 86% of them singletons. Those who participated ranged in age from 18 to 89 years and resided in about two dozen US areas. This CDR3 is built from 12 residues. CDR1 is GTSNPN, CDR2 SVGIG, per germline (reference sequence). Trimming left V 2 bases short and J 8 bases short, with 12 bases between.

The chain combines TRBV30 with TRBJ1-1; no reliable D call. This clonotype was sampled from a man aged 40-49 years who had recovered from COVID-19. Sample: PBMCs or T cells enriched from blood (not recorded which). The CDR3 DNA sequence: TGTGCCTGGAGTAAGCCCGGCAGGGAAGCTTTCTTT. This encodes CAWSKPGREAFF.